Listed below are T cell receptor beta chains from one sample, sequenced in a study of blood T cell repertoires in COVID-19. Assay used: immunoSEQ multiplex PCR; TCRdb lists only in-frame clones, some missing. The table has 200,000 to 300,000 clones, about 91% seen once. Sequenced material: PBMCs or T cells enriched from blood (not recorded which). These TCRs come from a woman between 35 and 50 years old with acute COVID-19. The CDR3 runs from the conserved cysteine through the conserved F or W. D genes are given only for firm matches. A row's size may be missing; if present it is once, few, many or a size class.

CASSSHLRTDTQYF TGTGCCAGCAGTTCCCACTTGCGCACAGATACGCAGTATTTT NA NA TRBJ2-3 TRBV27 14
CASSESPGDYGEQFF TGCGCCAGCAGTGAGTCCCCAGGGGACTACGGGGAGCAGTTCTTC NA NA TRBJ2-1 TRBV10-1 15
CASSITRNTEAFF TGTGCCAGTAGTATCACAAGGAACACTGAAGCTTTCTTT NA NA TRBJ1-1 TRBV19 13
CASSQAGQSNSPLHF TGTGCCAGCAGCCAAGCAGGACAGTCTAATTCACCCCTCCACTTT NA NA TRBJ1-6 TRBV3-1/TRBV3-2 15
CASRSTISRQASSYNSPLHF TGTGCCAGCCGTTCCACCATATCCCGACAGGCTAGCTCCTATAATTCACCCCTCCACTTT NA NA TRBJ1-6 TRBV7-8 20
CASSTPDRGTNEKLFF TGTGCCAGTAGTACCCCGGACAGGGGGACAAATGAAAAACTGTTTTTT TRBD1 NA TRBJ1-4 TRBV19 16
CATSRDRGPNTEAFF TGTGCCACCAGCAGAGATCGAGGGCCGAACACTGAAGCTTTCTTT NA NA TRBJ1-1 TRBV15 15
CASSWTISGRTQFF TGCGCCAGCAGCTGGACGATTAGCGGGAGGACGCAGTTCTTC TRBD2 NA TRBJ2-1 TRBV5-1 14
CASSPGLAAGEQFF TGTGCCAGCAGCCCGGGACTAGCGGCCGGTGAGCAGTTCTTC TRBD2 NA TRBJ2-1 TRBV11-2 14
CASSVRSEGRNEQFF TGTGCCAGCAGCGTGAGGTCGGAGGGCCGTAATGAGCAGTTCTTC NA NA TRBJ2-1 TRBV9 15
CASSPRSSYNEQFF TGTGCCAGCAGCCCTAGATCCTCATACAATGAGCAGTTCTTC NA NA TRBJ2-1 TRBV7-3 14
CATDDRSGQPQHF TGTGCCACCGATGACAGGTCGGGTCAGCCCCAGCATTTT NA few TRBJ1-5 TRBV24-1 13
CASSGGQVLNTEAFF TGTGCCAGCAGCGGGGGACAGGTTCTGAACACTGAAGCTTTCTTT TRBD1 NA TRBJ1-1 TRBV5-4 15
CATSDTEETQYF TGTGCCACCAGTGATACAGAAGAGACCCAGTACTTC NA NA TRBJ2-5 TRBV24-1 12
CASSLVSTFVAGNTIYF TGTGCCAGCAGCTTAGTCTCCACTTTCGTTGCTGGAAACACCATATATTTT NA NA TRBJ1-3 TRBV7-9 17
CASSEQNTEAFF TGTGCCAGCAGTGAACAGAACACTGAAGCTTTCTTT NA NA TRBJ1-1 TRBV2 12